This T cell receptor beta chain was found in a study of human T cells and chemical hapten exposure. Study at large: The sensitizer, 2% DPC, was used on approximately 2 cm by approximately 2 cm of upper inner arm skin. For the roughly 26-week duration of the study, patients were given weekly doses of diphenylcyclopropenone on the scalp. Study-wide results and caveats: Higher patch test scores went with higher counts of PT1 expanded TCRs.

TCRdb itself ran the RACE reads through MiXCR, one entry per CDR3 protein. Counted here are some 74,000 distinct CDR3 sequences, 10% to 15% occurring once; the ten biggest clones make up more than 4.5%. Time point indicated: patch test 3, about 24 weeks after DPC sensitization. The treatment denotes: therapeutic diphenylcyclopropenone sensitization with weekly scalp DPC. The length of the CDR3 is 15 residues. Germline loops: CDR1 SGHAT, CDR2 FQNNGV. The V segment lost 2 bases and the J segment 7 bases; nucleotides outside the gene matches: 4. There are a few counts of this clonotype. Its antigen is unidentified.

This clonotype originated in a woman aged 45 to 65 with alopecia areata. Some clones in this sample may be carry-over from other donors' samples. The chain carries TRBV11-2 and TRBJ2-2; the match to TRBD2 covers 10 bases. This sample comprised whole blood, obtained in connection with sensitization to the hapten diphenylcyclopropenone (DPC). The CDR3 DNA is TGTGCCAGCAGCTTACTAGCGGGAGTTGACGGGGAGCTGTTTTTT. It codes for CASSLLAGVDGELFF.